This T cell receptor beta chain comes out of a study of T cell repertoires in cytomegalovirus infection. Study-wide background: Alongside well-studied HLA-B-restricted CMV epitopes, recently identified HLA-C-restricted CMV epitopes were also used. Study-level results: Ex vivo, HLA-C-restricted CMV-specific TCR beta clonotypes prevailed over the rest of the response.

This clonotype came up once. As yet, its antigen is unknown. V lost 5 bases and J lost 1, with 14 bases in between. The CDR3 spans 15 residues. The germline CDR1 and CDR2 sequences are SGHTA and FQGTGA. One entry per CDR3 protein, called by TCRdb with MiXCR from the reads. Of about 330,000 distinct CDR3 sequences in the sample, about 32% were seen once. The sample was cultured PBMCs, taken from culture after CMV antigen stimulation. The chain combines TRBV7-3 with TRBJ1-2, with D tentatively TRBD1 (6 bases). The TCR was taken from a human donor in good health (CMV status not recorded). Some clones in this sample may be carry-over from other donors' samples. The CDR3 loop is CASSLHAGVNYGYTF. CDR3 nucleotides: TGTGCCAGCAGCCTACATGCAGGGGTTAACTATGGCTACACCTTC.